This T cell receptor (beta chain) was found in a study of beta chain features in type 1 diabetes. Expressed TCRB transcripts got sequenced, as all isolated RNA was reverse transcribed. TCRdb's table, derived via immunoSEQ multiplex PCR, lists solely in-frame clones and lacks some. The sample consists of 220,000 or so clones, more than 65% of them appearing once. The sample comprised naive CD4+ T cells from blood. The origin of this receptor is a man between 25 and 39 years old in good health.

This chain's CDR3 is CSVDPASGNTQYF. CDR3 in DNA: TGCAGCGTTGACCCGGCTAGCGGGAATACGCAGTATTTT. J is TRBJ2-3 and V is TRBV29-1, with 9 bases matching TRBD2. The J segment lost 7 bases and the V segment lost 3 bases, leaving 5 bases of the junction unmatched. Germline V gives CDR1 SQVTM, CDR2 ANQGSEA. The length of the CDR3 is 13 residues.